This entry concerns a single T cell receptor (beta chain). Its antigen remains unknown. These data come from a study of regulatory T cells in long-lasting Graves disease. The V end lost 7 bases, the J end lost 7 bases, and 20 bases lay between the germline ends. The CDR3 covers 14 residues. Germline values: CDR1 SNHLY, CDR2 FYNNEI. Time point indicated: persistent/refractory GD, antithyroid drugs over 5 years with positive TRAb. The TCR library was prepared using RNA isolated from PBMCs. Study-wide points: Relative to new patients (around 1,000), persistent patients exhibited greater sharing of public clonotypes (around 2,500).

For TCR beta, libraries came from iRepertoire HTBI primers and Arm-PCR of CDR3 regions. A single record per CDR3 protein comes from TCRdb applying MiXCR to the multiplex PCR reads. This table holds fewer than 600,000 distinct CDR3 sequences, approximately 23% found once. This clonotype was obtained from a female donor with Graves disease. The specimen comprised peripheral blood mononuclear cells (PBMCs), sampled when the disease was refractory, from a patient treated with antithyroid drugs. The chain is built from TRBV2 and TRBJ2-7; TRBD1 or TRBD2 may be the D gene (5 bases each). The CDR3 nucleotides are TGTGCCAGCACCCTCGGGACCGGGTTTGAGGAGCAGTACTTC. This sequence encodes CASTLGTGFEEQYF.